Listed below are T cell receptor beta chains from one sample, sequenced in a study of cytomegalovirus exposure and HLA in healthy donors. Profiled with immunoSEQ multiplex PCR; TCRdb holds only in-frame clones, not every one. This table holds 150,000 or so clones, 70% to 85% found once. The source material was PBMCs. These receptors came from a man under 40 in good health and CMV-seropositive. CDR3s include the opening cysteine and the closing phenylalanine or tryptophan.

length | J | V | CDR3
13 | TRBJ1-2 | TRBV9 | CASSLRGVSGYTF
13 | TRBJ1-4 | TRBV27 | CASSRDKNEKLFF
14 | TRBJ1-2 | TRBV4-1 | CASSQDSGVQGYTF
14 | TRBJ2-3 | TRBV5-6 | CASSLWTGTDTQYF
14 | TRBJ2-3 | TRBV15 | CATSRATPTDTQYF
21 | TRBJ2-2 | TRBV12-5 | CASGLVPVRLAGVRATGELFF
16 | TRBJ2-2 | TRBV6-5 | CASSYGGAGGPGELFF
14 | TRBJ1-3 | TRBV5-6 | CASSDRFSGNTIYF
17 | TRBJ2-3 | TRBV5-4 | CASSLALAGALTDTQYF
15 | TRBJ1-3 | TRBV18 | CASSSSSTAGNTIYF
14 | TRBJ1-1 | TRBV12-5 | CASGGAGVNTEAFF
15 | TRBJ2-7 | TRBV19 | CASSIGIAGVGEQYF
15 | TRBJ2-3 | TRBV11-3 | CASSSLYGSTDTQYF
14 | TRBJ1-1 | TRBV7-2 | CASSLSGDLTEAFF
14 | TRBJ2-7 | TRBV27 | CASSLSALSYEQYF
16 | TRBJ2-7 | TRBV28 | CASGAWTGVGPYEQYF
14 | TRBJ1-5 | TRBV18 | CASSRSGSNQPQHF
16 | TRBJ2-5 | TRBV5-4 | CASREGLAELWETQYF
14 | TRBJ1-5 | TRBV27 | CASSFTQGHQPQHF
12 | TRBJ2-3 | TRBV6-1 | CATLMEADTQYF
15 | TRBJ2-1 | TRBV5-5 | CASSSSGIAGNEQFF
14 | TRBJ2-7 | TRBV6-5 | CASSPRRGSYEQYF
14 | TRBJ1-3 | TRBV5-5 | CASSLTGVGNTIYF
12 | TRBJ1-2 | TRBV7-8 | CASFTTGNGYTF
14 | TRBJ1-5 | TRBV2 | CASSLNNANQPQHF
16 | TRBJ2-7 | TRBV6-1 | CASSEWGSGNSYEQYF
18 | TRBJ2-2 | TRBV7-6 | CASSYPYGGRASDGELFF
18 | TRBJ2-3 | TRBV11-2 | CASSPARLAGGPTDTQYF
15 | TRBJ1-5 | TRBV2 | CASTLTGGGNQPQHF
13 | TRBJ2-5 | TRBV11-2 | CASSFSGGETQYF
14 | TRBJ2-3 | TRBV5-1 | CASSLDRGADTQYF
17 | TRBJ2-3 | TRBV7-2 | CASSLAGLAGALDTQYF
12 | TRBJ1-2 | TRBV6-1 | CASSEEGYGYTF
17 | TRBJ1-1 | TRBV10-1 | CASSESGGQGGRTEAFF
15 | TRBJ2-7 | TRBV12-5 | CASGSLAGLSYEQYF
13 | TRBJ2-1 | TRBV6-5 | CASSYYIQGEQFF
15 | TRBJ2-1 | TRBV7-3 | CASSLFTSGRGKQFF
13 | TRBJ2-5 | TRBV7-9 | CASSSTEQETQYF
13 | TRBJ1-1 | TRBV6-1 | CASKVEEDTEAFF
12 | TRBJ2-3 | TRBV29-1 | CSVGQGTDTQYF
18 | TRBJ2-3 | TRBV10-3 | CAIRPNPGLDASTDTQYF